The next 24 T cell receptor beta chains were all read from a single sample in a study of cytomegalovirus exposure and HLA in healthy donors. The study ran its PCR with 60 Vbeta and 13 Jbeta primers. TCRdb's table, derived via immunoSEQ multiplex PCR, lists solely in-frame clones and lacks some. Of over 150,000 clones detected, less than 80% appear once; the ten largest clones hold 2.1%. What was sequenced was PBMCs. Source of these receptors: a young man in good health and CMV-seronegative.

A remark on this clone: A read error may account for a junction end that differs from germline. This chain uses TRBV7-9 with TRBJ2-7; 9 nucleotides match TRBD1. The CDR3 has 15 residues. Germline V CDR1 and CDR2: SEHNR, FQNEAQ (reference sequence). The CDR3 nucleotides are TGTTCCAGCAGCTTAGGGACAGGGACAGCCGGCGAGCAGTACTTC. Its translation: CSSSLGTGTAGEQYF. Filled out from reference TRBV7-9 and TRBJ2-7, the complete variable domain reads DTGVSQNPRHKITKRGQNVTFRCDPISEHNRLYWYRQTLGQGPEFLTYFQNEAQLEKSRLLSDRFSAERPKGSFSTLEIQRTEQGDSAMYLCSSSLGTGTAGEQYFGPGTRLTVT.

The CDR3 region has the DNA TGTGCCTGGAGAGGCGGATTCCAAGAGACCCAGTACTTC. Translated, it gives CAWRGGFQETQYF. The gene calls are TRBV30 and TRBJ2-5; no definite D call. Germline V gene data show CDR1 as GTSNPN and CDR2 as SVGIG (reference sequence). V lost 3 bases to trimming and J lost 1 base, with 9 bases between them. The CDR3 is made up of 13 amino acids. Combining the CDR3 with reference TRBV30 and TRBJ2-5 gives the whole variable domain SQTIHQWPATLVQPVGSPLSLECTVEGTSNPNLYWYRQAAGRGLQLLFYSVGIGQISSEVPQNLSASRPQDRQFILSSKKLLLSDSGFYLCAWRGGFQETQYFGPGTRLLVL.

V gene TRBV19 combines with J gene TRBJ1-4; D remains ambiguous. Germline V gives CDR1 LNHDA, CDR2 SQIVND (reference sequence). Trimming left V 6 bases short and J 2 bases short, with 13 bases between. CDR3 size: 15 residues. The CDR3 coding sequence is TGTGCCAGTAGGCCGGGGAAGACGACTAATGAAAAACTGTTTTTT. This sequence encodes CASRPGKTTNEKLFF.

The chain carries TRBV5-1 and TRBJ1-1, with 11 bases matching TRBD1. Germline loops: CDR1 SGHRS, CDR2 YFSETQ. The CDR3 is 17 residues long. V lost 0 bases to trimming and J lost 5 bases; unmatched junction nucleotides: 9. In DNA form, the CDR3 reads TGCGCCAGCAGCTTGGGGGGGGGACAGGGGGTTGGAACTGAAGCTTTCTTT. Its protein is CASSLGGGQGVGTEAFF.

A few counts support this clone. The chain employs TRBV7-2 and TRBJ1-1; 7 bases line up with TRBD1. The ends lost 5 bases at V and 1 base at J; junction bases unmatched: 7. Germline values: CDR1 SGHTA, CDR2 FQGNSA. The CDR3 sequence is 15 residues long. Written as DNA, the CDR3 is TGTGCCAGCAGCCCCAAGACAGGGAGGAACACTGAAGCTTTCTTT. Protein sequence: CASSPKTGRNTEAFF.

Of note for this clone: Other DNA sequences within the sample encode an identical CDR3. The chain couples TRBV13 to TRBJ1-1, with unresolved D. CDR1 PRHDT and CDR2 FYEKMQ come from the germline V gene (reference sequence). V gave up 0 bases and J gave up 1 base, with 3 bases separating them. The CDR3 loop spans 13 amino acids. CDR3 nucleotide sequence: TGTGCCAGCAGCTTAGGCCAGAACACTGAAGCTTTCTTT. It yields the protein CASSLGQNTEAFF.

The chain uses TRBV7-9 and TRBJ1-6; no clear D. V was pared by 1 base and J by 7 bases, with 5 bases between. CDR3 size: 13 residues. The germline CDR1 and CDR2 sequences are SEHNR and FQNEAQ (reference sequence). CDR3 region: CASSLGANSPLHF. In DNA, the CDR3 is TGTGCCAGCAGCTTAGGGGCGAATTCACCCCTCCACTTT.

The genes are TRBV11-2 and TRBJ2-5; perhaps TRBD1 as D (7 bases). The germline V gene encodes CDR1 SGHAT and CDR2 FQNNGV. The CDR3 spans 14 residues. The germline V and J ends were trimmed by 5 bases and 5 bases, with 15 bases remaining between them. CDR3 in DNA: TGTGCCAGCAGCATTACCTCAGGGGGGGAGACCCAGTACTTC. Translating gives CASSITSGGETQYF.

The chain links TRBV10-2 to TRBJ2-2; 7 nucleotides agree with TRBD1. J was trimmed by 0 bases and V by 7 bases; bases with no gene match: 2. The CDR3 loop spans 14 amino acids. Germline lookup yields CDR1 WSHSY and CDR2 SAAADI. This CDR3 reads CASIGTANTGELFF. The CDR3 nucleotides read TGCGCCAGCATAGGGACAGCGAACACCGGGGAGCTGTTTTTT.

The rearrangement links TRBV6-5 to TRBJ1-1; 7 nucleotides align to TRBD1. Germline lookup yields CDR1 MNHEY and CDR2 SVGAGI. The trim removed 7 bases at V and 1 base at J, leaving 9 bases unmatched. The CDR3 sequence is 15 residues long. CDR3 residues: CASILTGRGNTEAFF. CDR3 DNA: TGTGCCAGCATACTGACAGGGAGAGGGAACACTGAAGCTTTCTTT.

V usage is TRBV4-1 and J usage is TRBJ2-7; maybe TRBD2 (5 bases). The ends were cut back, 0 bases at V and 3 bases at J, with 6 bases in the middle. CDR3 length: 13 residues. From germline, CDR1 is MGHRA and CDR2 YSYEKL. For the CDR3, the DNA is TGCGCCAGCAGCCAAGAACTAGACTACGAGCAGTACTTC. Translating it yields CASSQELDYEQYF.

A word on this clone: At the DNA level, this CDR3 is encoded by other sequences in the same sample as well. The chain couples TRBV9 to TRBJ1-6; 8 nucleotides line up with TRBD1. Germline V gene lookup returns CDR1 SGDLS and CDR2 YYNGEE. V shed 2 bases and J 7 bases; nucleotides not matched to a gene: 2. CDR3 size: 14 residues. CDR3 protein: CASSVGQGNSPLHF. CDR3 DNA sequence: TGTGCCAGCAGCGTCGGACAGGGCAATTCACCCCTCCACTTT.

Remarks on this clone: The sample carries other DNA sequences with the same CDR3. This chain connects TRBV9 to TRBJ1-6; D possibly corresponds to TRBD1 (5 bases). Germline V lookup: CDR1 SGDLS, CDR2 YYNGEE. The V gene lost 0 bases and the J gene lost 7 bases, with 8 bases spanning the gap. This CDR3 region has 14 residues. The CDR3 sequence: CASSVGQGNSPLHF. Written as DNA, the CDR3 is TGTGCCAGCAGCGTAGGGCAGGGAAATTCACCCCTCCACTTT.

J is TRBJ2-3 and V is TRBV5-1; tentatively, D is TRBD1 (6 bases). Germline V gives CDR1 SGHRS, CDR2 YFSETQ. Trimming removed 6 bases at V and 2 bases at J, with 13 bases between. This CDR3 is built from 14 residues. CDR3 nucleotide sequence: TGCGCCAGCACCCCAGGACAGCTCACAGATACGCAGTATTTT. Translation gives CASTPGQLTDTQYF. Based on the CDR3 plus reference TRBV5-1 and TRBJ2-3, the full variable domain is KAGVTQTPRYLIKTRGQQVTLSCSPISGHRSVSWYQQTPGQGLQFLFEYFSETQRNKGNFPGRFSGRQFSNSRSEMNVSTLELGDSALYLCASTPGQLTDTQYFGPGTRLTVL.

The rearrangement joins TRBV28 to TRBJ1-2; D not certain. The V and J ends lost 5 bases and 4 bases respectively, with 11 bases between them. Looked up from germline, CDR1 is MDHEN and CDR2 is SYDVKM. This CDR3 contains 13 residues. The CDR3 spells CASSVQSIYGYTF. Here the CDR3 DNA reads TGTGCCAGCAGTGTACAGTCTATCTATGGCTACACCTTC.

CDR3 bases: TGCGCCAGCAGCGACTCCGGGACAGAGAGTAATGAGCAGTTCTTC. It codes for CASSDSGTESNEQFF. V and J are TRBV5-1 and TRBJ2-1; 7 bases fit TRBD1. V dropped 4 bases and J dropped 7; count of bases not matched to a gene: 11. The CDR3 runs to 15 residues. Per the germline V gene, CDR1 is SGHRS and CDR2 is YFSETQ. The full variable domain, in which reference TRBV5-1 and TRBJ2-1 provide the parts outside the CDR3, is KAGVTQTPRYLIKTRGQQVTLSCSPISGHRSVSWYQQTPGQGLQFLFEYFSETQRNKGNFPGRFSGRQFSNSRSEMNVSTLELGDSALYLCASSDSGTESNEQFFGPGTRLTVL.

The V gene is TRBV19, the J gene TRBJ1-1, with D tentatively TRBD1 (6 bases). V was cut by 3 bases and J by 5 bases, with 13 bases left in between. Germline CDR1 reads LNHDA; CDR2 reads SQIVND (reference sequence). The CDR3 has 14 amino acids. CDR3 region: CASSMGRGATEAFF. The CDR3 DNA reads TGTGCCAGTAGTATGGGGCGGGGGGCGACTGAAGCTTTCTTT. Full variable domain (rest looked up from reference TRBV19 and TRBJ1-1): DGGITQSPKYLFRKEGQNVTLSCEQNLNHDAMYWYRQDPGQGLRLIYYSQIVNDFQKGDIAEGYSVSREKKESFPLTVTSAQKNPTAFYLCASSMGRGATEAFFGQGTRLTVV.

The gene calls are TRBV4-3 and TRBJ1-4; D gene unclear. Germline V lookup: CDR1 LGHNA, CDR2 YSLEER. V was trimmed by 0 bases and J by 7 bases, leaving 12 bases between them. CDR3 length: 15 amino acids. CDR3 nucleotide sequence: TGCGCCAGCAGCCAAGATAGGAGGGCTCCTGAAAAACTGTTTTTT. It is translated as CASSQDRRAPEKLFF.

This sequence joins TRBV20-1 and TRBJ2-5, with D tentatively TRBD2 (5 bases). The V end was cut by 4 bases, the J end by 5 bases, with 8 bases between. From germline, CDR1 is DFQATT and CDR2 SNEGSKA (reference sequence). This CDR3 comprises 11 residues. This CDR3 is CSATSGETQYF. The CDR3 DNA reads as TGCAGTGCTACGTCGGGGGAGACCCAGTACTTC.

The chain links TRBV28 to TRBJ2-7; 7 positions match TRBD2. The V gene end was trimmed by 2 bases and the J gene end by 2 bases; junction bases not matched to a gene: 3. The CDR3 covers 14 residues. Germline CDR1 and CDR2: MDHEN and SYDVKM. CDR3 in amino acids: CASSLAGDPYEQYF. The CDR3 DNA sequence: TGTGCCAGCAGTTTAGCGGGGGACCCCTACGAGCAGTACTTC.

V usage is TRBV7-2 and J usage is TRBJ2-2; TRBD2 matches 10 bases. Trimming removed 5 bases from V and 2 bases from J; junction bases left unmatched: 5. The V gene's germline CDR1 is SGHTA and CDR2 FQGNSA. The CDR3 is made up of 16 amino acids. The CDR3 loop reads CASSGTSAVNTGELFF. CDR3 in DNA: TGTGCCAGCAGCGGGACTAGCGCGGTTAACACCGGGGAGCTGTTTTTT.

In its sample, this clone was seen a few times. The V call is TRBV6-5, the J call TRBJ1-2; 12 bases match TRBD1. The V gene end was trimmed by 6 bases and the J gene end by 7 bases; junction bases not matched to a gene: 3. This CDR3 contains 13 residues. Germline values: CDR1 MNHEY, CDR2 SVGAGI. CDR3 in DNA: TGTGCCAGCAGCTGGGACAGGGGGCTTGGCTACACCTTC. This encodes CASSWDRGLGYTF.

J is TRBJ1-1 and V is TRBV2, with 7 bases matching TRBD1. This CDR3 has 15 amino acids. Germline V gives CDR1 SNHLY, CDR2 FYNNEI. V was clipped by 6 bases and J by 1 base; unmatched bases: 8. CDR3 amino acids: CASRERDRKNTEAFF. CDR3 DNA sequence: TGTGCCAGCAGGGAGAGGGACAGAAAGAACACTGAAGCTTTCTTT.

The chain joins TRBV6-6 to TRBJ1-5; D is uncertain. V lost 6 bases and J lost 7, with 10 bases in between. CDR1 and CDR2 from the germline V gene are MNHNY and SVGAGI (reference sequence). The CDR3 has 12 amino acids. CDR3 nucleotides: TGTGCCAGCAGGCCAGGTGGGCAGCCCCAGCATTTT. Residues: CASRPGGQPQHF.